This TCR beta chain comes out of a study of blood T cell repertoires in COVID-19. Study-wide background: Italy, Spain and the United States were the sources of the convalescent and acute COVID-19 samples. Sources were T cells, B-cell-depleted T cells, or PBMCs; the material itself was cDNA or gDNA.

Per the authors' pipeline: Estimation of nucleated cell counts was performed using reference gene primer amplification. Libraries were prepared by immunoSEQ multiplex PCR; TCRdb keeps only in-frame clonotypes and omits some of them. The DNA gave D and trimming, while V, J and clone size come from that table. This sample has over 200,000 clones, with 85% to 90% found just once. Trimming pared 4 bases from V and 7 bases from J, leaving 14 bases between. Germline-derived CDR1 and CDR2 are LGHDT and YNNKEL (reference sequence). This CDR3 spans 14 amino acids. Sequencing was performed on peripheral blood. This receptor was taken from a man aged 80 or over with acute or convalescent COVID-19. The chain links TRBV3-1 (or the pseudogene TRBV3-2) to TRBJ2-1; TRBD2 is a possible D gene (6 bases). The CDR3 loop reads CASSLQAGSNEQFF. The CDR3 DNA reads TGTGCCAGCAGCCTCCAGGCGGGGTCTAATGAGCAGTTCTTC.